Listed below are T cell receptor beta chains from one sample, sequenced in a study of cytomegalovirus exposure and HLA in healthy donors. The table came from immunoSEQ multiplex PCR; TCRdb's copy has only in-frame clones and leaves some out. Of about 170,000 clones in the sample, about two thirds were seen once. Sequenced: PBMCs. The source is a human donor in good health. Both conserved end residues are part of each CDR3. The D gene is left open where the match is weak. Clone sizes are given selectively: once, few, many, or a class where the clone is expanded.

>.|15|TRBD1|TRBV7-3|TRBJ2-2
CASSLDRAPTGELFF
TGTGCCAGCAGCCTGGACAGGGCTCCCACCGGGGAGCTGTTTTTT
>.|15|.|TRBV9|TRBJ1-5
CASSRGGWGNQPQHF
TGTGCCAGCAGCAGGGGGGGCTGGGGCAATCAGCCCCAGCATTTT
>.|13|.|TRBV2|TRBJ1-2
CASSEGRDYGYTF
TGTGCCAGCAGTGAGGGCAGGGATTATGGCTACACCTTC
>.|13|TRBD1|TRBV6-1|TRBJ1-2
CASRRQGNYGYTF
TGTGCCAGCAGAAGACAGGGGAACTATGGCTACACCTTC
>.|14|TRBD1|TRBV12-5|TRBJ2-2
CASGSPRDRGELFF
TGTGCTAGTGGTTCCCCCCGGGACAGGGGGGAGCTGTTTTTT
>.|16|TRBD1|TRBV19|TRBJ1-5
CASSPGDSFSNQPQHF
TGTGCCAGTAGTCCAGGGGACAGTTTTAGCAATCAGCCCCAGCATTTT
>.|13|TRBD1|TRBV4-3|TRBJ2-1
CASSQQGANEQFF
TGCGCCAGCAGCCAACAGGGGGCAAATGAGCAGTTCTTC
>.|12|TRBD1|TRBV19|TRBJ1-2
CASRTGAPGYTF
TGTGCCAGTAGGACAGGGGCCCCAGGCTACACCTTC
>.|15|TRBD2|TRBV6-6|TRBJ2-2
CASSYRLAGTGELFF
TGTGCCAGCAGTTACCGACTAGCGGGGACCGGGGAGCTGTTTTTT
>.|14|.|TRBV18|TRBJ2-5
CASSPPGQSGTQYF
TGTGCCAGCTCACCCCCAGGACAGAGCGGGACCCAGTACTTC
>.|16|TRBD1|TRBV15|TRBJ2-7
CATSRVRTGGFYEQYF
TGTGCCACCAGCAGAGTCCGGACAGGGGGCTTCTACGAGCAGTACTTC
>.|14|.|TRBV9|TRBJ1-3
CASSARVSGNTIYF
TGTGCCAGCAGCGCCAGGGTTTCTGGAAACACCATATATTTT
>.|14|.|TRBV2|TRBJ1-1
CARQGLIPPTGAFF
TGTGCCAGACAGGGTCTAATCCCCCCCACGGGCGCTTTCTTT
>.|14|TRBD2|TRBV6-4|TRBJ2-1
CASSDSGDHNEQFF
TGTGCCAGCAGTGATAGCGGGGACCACAATGAGCAGTTCTTC
>.|12|.|TRBV2|TRBJ2-3
CASSIATDTQYF
TGTGCCAGCAGCATAGCTACAGATACGCAGTATTTT
>few|15|TRBD1|TRBV5-6|TRBJ1-5
CASSSLTGGGEPQHF
TGTGCCAGCAGCTCTCTGACAGGGGGCGGGGAGCCCCAGCATTTT
>.|15|.|TRBV7-2|TRBJ1-6
CASSLDGQFNSPLHF
TGTGCCAGCAGCTTAGATGGTCAGTTTAATTCACCCCTCCACTTT
>few|14|TRBD1|TRBV27|TRBJ1-1
CASSSSGGRTEAFF
TGTGCCAGCAGTTCGTCAGGGGGGAGGACTGAAGCTTTCTTT
>.|16|.|TRBV5-6|TRBJ2-3
CASSLRLAGGTDTQYF
TGTGCCAGCAGCTTGAGACTAGCAGGGGGCACAGATACGCAGTATTTT
>.|14|TRBD2|TRBV27|TRBJ2-2
CASRTSGGPGELFF
TGTGCCAGCCGGACTAGCGGGGGGCCCGGGGAGCTGTTTTTT
>.|13|.|TRBV5-1|TRBJ2-3
CASSLQGTDTQYF
TGCGCCAGCAGCTTGCAGGGGACAGATACGCAGTATTTT
>.|13|TRBD1|TRBV7-6|TRBJ1-2
CASSLRGGGGYTF
TGTGCCAGCAGCTTGAGAGGGGGCGGTGGCTACACCTTC
>.|13|.|TRBV19|TRBJ2-2
CASRTVNTGELFF
TGTGCCAGTAGGACAGTCAACACCGGGGAGCTGTTTTTT
>.|12|TRBD1|TRBV6-6|TRBJ1-1
CASIGTGGEAFF
TGTGCCAGCATCGGGACAGGGGGTGAAGCTTTCTTT
>.|15|TRBD1|TRBV19|TRBJ1-5
CASSTYQGAGQPQHF
TGTGCCAGTAGTACCTACCAGGGGGCAGGTCAGCCCCAGCATTTT
>.|15|TRBD2|TRBV7-3|TRBJ2-5
CASSPGWGEGETQYF
TGTGCCAGCAGCCCCGGGTGGGGGGAGGGGGAGACCCAGTACTTC
>few|14|TRBD2|TRBV6-4|TRBJ2-3
CASSDTSGTDTQYF
TGTGCCAGCAGTGACACTAGCGGCACAGATACGCAGTATTTT
>once|17|TRBD1|TRBV5-1|TRBJ2-1
CASSLGSRDRGRNEQFF
TGCGCCAGCAGCTTGGGAAGCCGGGACAGGGGTCGCAATGAGCAGTTCTTC
>.|16|.|TRBV6-5|TRBJ1-4
CASSYSYTGSNEKLFF
TGTGCCAGCAGTTACTCGTATACAGGCTCTAATGAAAAACTGTTTTTT
>.|12|.|TRBV6-1|TRBJ1-2
CASSESEFGYTF
TGTGCCAGCAGTGAATCCGAGTTTGGCTACACCTTC
>few|15|.|TRBV15|TRBJ2-7
CATSGTGAGGYEQYF
TGTGCCACCAGCGGAACAGGGGCGGGGGGATACGAGCAGTACTTC